A selection of T cell receptor beta chains follows, all from one sample in a study of blood T cell repertoires in COVID-19. Libraries were prepared by immunoSEQ multiplex PCR; TCRdb keeps only in-frame clonotypes and omits some of them. Here the sample spans roughly 200,000 clones, approximately 86% being singletons. The source material was PBMCs or T cells enriched from blood (not recorded which). Source of these receptors: a woman aged 30 to 39 who had been exposed to COVID-19. CDR3s include the opening cysteine and the closing phenylalanine or tryptophan. The D gene is left open where the match is weak. Clone size, where shown, is once, few, many, or a class for clones that have expanded.

CDR3 protein	CDR3 DNA	clone size	J gene	D gene	CDR3 length	V gene
CASSPGTSGGERYEQYF	TGTGCCAGCAGTCCCGGGACTAGCGGGGGGGAGAGATACGAGCAGTACTTC	-	TRBJ2-7	TRBD2	17	TRBV2
CASSQGTGVAGELFF	TGTGCCAGCAGCCAGGGGACAGGGGTGGCCGGGGAGCTGTTTTTT	-	TRBJ2-2	TRBD1	15	TRBV3-1/TRBV3-2
CASSFGTGTNYGYTF	TGCGCCAGCAGCTTTGGGACAGGGACTAACTATGGCTACACCTTC	-	TRBJ1-2	TRBD1	15	TRBV5-1
CASSARWGLEGYTF	TGCGCCAGCAGCGCGCGATGGGGCCTCGAAGGCTACACCTTC	once	TRBJ1-2	-	14	TRBV5-1
CAIRSEAEMNTEAFF	TGTGCCATCAGGTCCGAGGCTGAGATGAACACTGAAGCTTTCTTT	-	TRBJ1-1	-	15	TRBV10-3
CASRLGTGPSYGYTF	TGCGCCAGCAGGTTGGGCACAGGGCCCTCGTATGGCTACACCTTC	-	TRBJ1-2	-	15	TRBV5-1
CASSLGAGMTQPQHF	TGCGCCAGCAGCTTGGGGGCAGGGATGACCCAGCCCCAGCATTTT	-	TRBJ1-5	-	15	TRBV5-1
CASSWGRGTEAFF	TGTGCCAGCAGCTGGGGGAGGGGCACTGAAGCTTTCTTT	-	TRBJ1-1	-	13	TRBV5-6
CASTPGGWGYEQYF	TGTGCCAGCACCCCAGGGGGTTGGGGATACGAGCAGTACTTC	-	TRBJ2-7	TRBD1	14	TRBV6-5
CASSHLEEGRYGYTF	TGTGCCAGCAGCCATCTCGAGGAAGGCAGATATGGCTACACCTTC	-	TRBJ1-2	-	15	TRBV3-1/TRBV3-2
CASSLQGQGRMNTEAFF	TGTGCCAGCAGTTTACAGGGACAGGGCCGAATGAACACTGAAGCTTTCTTT	-	TRBJ1-1	TRBD1	17	TRBV27
CASSETALSGSPLHF	TGTGCCAGCTCAGAGACAGCCCTTTCGGGTTCACCCCTCCACTTT	-	TRBJ1-6	-	15	TRBV18
CASSRDREAPLHF	TGTGCCAGCAGTAGAGACAGGGAAGCACCCCTCCACTTT	-	TRBJ1-6	TRBD1	13	TRBV12-3/TRBV12-4